This TCR beta chain is drawn from a study of blood T cell repertoires in COVID-19 (dated by TCRdb to 2020 to 2022). Concerning the study at large: Samples covering the acute and convalescent phases of COVID-19 were provided by collaborators in the United States, Italy and Spain. The prospective study material was composed of cDNA or gDNA derived from T cells, B-cell-depleted T cells, or PBMCs. Deeply sampled blood TCRbeta repertoires from subjects exposed to, actively infected with, or recovered from COVID-19 were included in the dataset. The repertoires were released in a freely available public database intended as a resource for research on the immune response to SARS-CoV-2. The samples were drawn from two sources: the first 160 participants of the ongoing ImmuneRACE study, and over 1,000 subjects contributed by 6 global collaborators. Sample metadata almost always included a de-identified subject ID, COVID-19 status, age in years and sex. Where available, HLA class I and class II types were taken from metadata supplied by the sample provider and were not determined by assay-based typing.

The immunoSEQ Assay, a bias-controlled multiplex PCR, was used to amplify TCRbeta CDR3 regions from genomic DNA. Turning to the authors' computational methods: The number of nucleated cells in each sample was estimated from the amplification of reference gene primers within the assay. Sequence reads were collapsed and filtered to measure the absolute abundance of every unique TCRbeta CDR3 rearrangement. For each sample, productive Simpson clonality was calculated by taking the square root of Simpson's diversity index across productive rearrangements. Drawn from immuneACCESS, this table holds only the in-frame rearrangements with V and J called that TCRdb kept. Clones are partly lost; checked studies trace under half to an unresolved V gene and leave the rest unexplained. V and J calls and clone size are given by that table; D and trimming were obtained from the DNA. The table for this sample lists fewer than 400,000 clones; 87% of them were counted only once. Approximately 9.3% of the sample goes to the ten largest clones.

The CDR3, from cysteine to phenylalanine, totals 15 residues. The sequence is cut down to CDR3 DNA, 45 bases in frame from base 1. V ends up 4 bases short and J 3 bases short, with an unmatched junction base count of 9. CDR1 KGHSH and CDR2 LQKENI are derived from the germline V gene. Study-level results and caveats: Clinical and demographic metadata were provided uncurated, with the amount varying by source and participant.

With regard to this clone: There is no known antigen for this receptor. It has no much larger one-base neighbor in the sample; base qualities were not kept.

Participants in the prospective study were aged about 18 to 100 years, lived in 20 to 30 United States geographic areas, and enrolled through a virtual design. Cohort assignment in the prospective study relied on participant-reported clinical history from a screening survey and a study questionnaire. ImmuneRACE Cohort 3 recovered participants were defined by two consecutive negative NP/OP PCR tests, healthcare professional clearance, or symptom resolution. In the prospective study, mobile phlebotomists collected whole blood, serum and a nasopharyngeal or oropharyngeal swab from each participant. Prospective study participants could optionally give additional blood draws and questionnaires over a roughly two-month period. Blood samples from the prospective study were shipped frozen or at room temperature prior to DNA extraction.

Here the chain combines TRBV18 and TRBJ2-7, and 7 junctional nucleotides match TRBD1. This clonotype was obtained from a woman between 45 and 60 years old who had recovered from COVID-19. What was sequenced was PBMCs or T cells enriched from blood (not recorded which). The CDR3 has the sequence CASSQLTGQFYEQYF. Read as DNA, the sequence is TGTGCCAGCTCACAACTGACAGGGCAATTCTACGAGCAGTACTTC. The entire variable domain, with the stretches around the CDR3 drawn from the reference TRBV18 and TRBJ2-7 proteins, is NAGVMQNPRHLVRRRGQEARLRCSPMKGHSHVYWYRQLPEEGLKFMVYLQKENIIDESGMPKERFSAEFPKEGPSILRIQQVVRGDSAAYFCASSQLTGQFYEQYFGPGTRLTVT.